These 31 T cell receptor beta chains came from one sample sequenced in a study of cytomegalovirus exposure and HLA in healthy donors. The PCR was carried out with 60 Vbeta primers and 13 Jbeta primers. TCRdb's copy holds only in-frame clones and misses some; the assay was immunoSEQ multiplex PCR. Of roughly 80,000 clones listed, less than 80% were seen once; the top ten hold around 6.9%. Sequencing was carried out using PBMCs. Receptors were obtained from a woman in her forties or fifties in good health and CMV-seropositive.

This clone was detected only a few times. The V call is TRBV5-1, the J call TRBJ2-1, with a possible D match to TRBD2 (6 bases). The CDR3 runs to 15 residues. V lost 0 bases and J 6 bases, leaving 13 bases between the germline ends. Germline V lookup: CDR1 SGHRS, CDR2 YFSETQ. The CDR3 spells CASSLAQGGVNEQFF. CDR3 DNA sequence: TGCGCCAGCAGCTTGGCGCAGGGAGGTGTCAATGAGCAGTTCTTC.

This clone appeared once. V usage is TRBV5-1 and J usage is TRBJ2-1; 8 bases match TRBD2. Trimming cost V 0 bases and J 5 bases; bases outside gene matches: 4. In germline, CDR1 is SGHRS, CDR2 YFSETQ. The CDR3 length is 15 residues. CDR3 nucleotide sequence: TGCGCCAGCAGCTTGGACGGACTAGCCAACAATGAGCAGTTCTTC. As protein: CASSLDGLANNEQFF. Drawing the rest from reference TRBV5-1 and TRBJ2-1, the complete variable domain is KAGVTQTPRYLIKTRGQQVTLSCSPISGHRSVSWYQQTPGQGLQFLFEYFSETQRNKGNFPGRFSGRQFSNSRSEMNVSTLELGDSALYLCASSLDGLANNEQFFGPGTRLTVL.

The V call is TRBV6-4, the J call TRBJ2-3; 8 nucleotides align to TRBD1. Germline assignment: CDR1 MRHNA and CDR2 SNTAGT. The V segment lost 3 bases and the J segment 2 bases; nucleotides outside the gene matches: 4. The CDR3 is made up of 15 amino acids. The CDR3 loop reads CASSEGTGDTDTQYF. The CDR3 coding sequence is TGTGCCAGCAGTGAAGGGACAGGAGACACAGATACGCAGTATTTT.

Comment on this clone: This same CDR3 is encoded by further DNA sequences in the sample. The chain carries TRBV2 and TRBJ1-5; no clear D. CDR1 is SNHLY and CDR2 is FYNNEI in the germline V gene. The CDR3 totals 14 residues. V shed 8 bases and J shed 6 bases, with 17 bases lying between them. Here the CDR3 DNA reads TGTGCCAGCGCTCAGAAGTTGGTGTTTCAGCCCCAGCATTTT. It specifies CASAQKLVFQPQHF.

Of note for this clone: A junction end diverges from the germline sequence, so it may reflect a read error. The chain combines TRBV7-9 with TRBJ2-7; tentative D call: TRBD2 (6 bases). The CDR3 loop spans 14 amino acids. The germline gives CDR1 SEHNR, CDR2 FQNEAQ (reference sequence). CDR3 amino acids: CSSSLSRGSYEQYF. CDR3 bases: TGTTCCAGCAGCCTAAGCCGGGGGTCCTACGAGCAGTACTTC.

This clone was detected only once. This chain links TRBV15 with TRBJ1-4, with unresolved D. CDR3 length: 13 residues. V was pared by 5 bases and J by 6 bases, with 10 bases between. Germline CDR1 is LNHNV and CDR2 is YYDKDF (reference sequence). CDR3: CATSPVPYEKLFF. The CDR3 DNA follows: TGTGCCACCAGCCCGGTCCCCTATGAAAAACTGTTTTTT. The complete variable domain, with remaining parts taken from reference TRBV15 and TRBJ1-4, reads DAMVIQNPRYQVTQFGKPVTLSCSQTLNHNVMYWYQQKSSQAPKLLFHYYDKDFNNEADTPDNFQSRRPNTSFCFLDIRSPGLGDTAMYLCATSPVPYEKLFFGSGTQLSVL.

The V and J genes are TRBV21-1 and TRBJ1-2; the D call TRBD1 from the table was never checked on the DNA. TRBV21-1 represents a pseudogene. This CDR3 has 18 residues. In DNA, the CDR3 is TGTGCCAGCAGCACCACCCGGGACAGGGGACCCAGGAACTATGGCTACACCTTC. It is translated as CASSTTRDRGPRNYGYTF.

J is TRBJ2-5 and V is TRBV6-5; tentatively, D is TRBD2 (6 bases). There are 13 residues in the CDR3. V gave up 7 bases and J gave up 2 bases, with 11 bases separating them. Germline CDR1 reads MNHEY; CDR2 reads SVGAGI. The CDR3 sequence: CASTRGRQETQYF. The CDR3, as DNA: TGTGCCAGCACTCGGGGGAGACAAGAGACCCAGTACTTC.

This sequence joins TRBV5-5 and TRBJ2-1, with a weak D call TRBD2 (6 bases). From germline, CDR1 is SGHKS and CDR2 YYEKEE (reference sequence). This CDR3 is 15 amino acids long. The V end was cut by 4 bases, the J end by 7 bases, with 18 bases between. CDR3 DNA sequence: TGTGCCAGCAGCCCGGATTTGACTAGAGGGAATGAGCAGTTCTTC. This translates into CASSPDLTRGNEQFF.

This clone was seen a few times. This rearrangement joins TRBV7-8 to TRBJ2-2; D gene unclear. The V and J ends lost 2 bases and 7 bases respectively, with 5 bases between them. CDR3 length: 12 residues. CDR1 and CDR2 (germline): SGHVS, FQNEAQ. The CDR3 is CASSLKLGELFF. The CDR3, as DNA: TGTGCCAGCAGCTTAAAGCTCGGGGAGCTGTTTTTT.

The DNA for the CDR3 is TGTGCCAGCAGCCAATCCGGAGGGTTGATGAACACTGAAGCTTTCTTT. Amino acid sequence: CASSQSGGLMNTEAFF. The gene calls are TRBV16 and TRBJ1-1, with unresolved D. This CDR3 comprises 16 residues. V was cut by 0 bases and J by 0 bases, with 11 bases left in between. CDR1 is KGHSY, CDR2 FQNENV, per germline.

J is TRBJ2-7 and V is TRBV27; D unclear. Germline CDR1 MNHEY, CDR2 SMNVEV (reference sequence). V was shortened by 6 bases and J by 3 bases, with 15 bases between the two germline ends. This CDR3 has 14 residues. CDR3: CASRSTGWSYEQYV. CDR3 DNA: TGTGCCAGCAGGTCTACCGGATGGAGCTACGAGCAGTACGTC.

The V call is TRBV13, the J call TRBJ1-2; 10 bases agree with TRBD1. J was trimmed by 5 bases and V by 2 bases; bases with no gene match: 5. CDR3 size: 15 residues. Germline loops: CDR1 PRHDT, CDR2 FYEKMQ (reference sequence). The DNA for the CDR3 is TGTGCCAGCAGCTTAAGACAGGGGGCACTGTATGGCTACACCTTC. This gives the protein CASSLRQGALYGYTF.

The rearrangement uses TRBV28 and TRBJ2-7; D is possibly TRBD1 (6 bases). Per the germline V gene, CDR1 is MDHEN and CDR2 is SYDVKM. V was clipped by 7 bases and J by 4 bases, with 14 bases between them. The CDR3 is made up of 13 amino acids. CDR3 nucleotides: TGTGCCAGCAACGAAGGGGGAGTGTACGAGCAGTACGTC. Protein: CASNEGGVYEQYV.

This clone was seen a handful of times. The CDR3: CASSLDRGTGNTIYF. In DNA form, the CDR3 reads TGTGCCAGCAGCTTGGACAGGGGCACTGGAAACACCATATATTTT. V is TRBV5-6 and J is TRBJ1-3, with 7 bases that match TRBD1. The V gene end was trimmed by 0 bases and the J gene end by 2 bases; junction bases not matched to a gene: 2. The CDR3 consists of 15 residues. Germline CDR1 SGHDT, CDR2 YYEEEE. The full variable domain, its missing parts supplied by reference TRBV5-6 and TRBJ1-3, is DAGVTQSPTHLIKTRGQQVTLRCSPKSGHDTVSWYQQALGQGPQFIFQYYEEEERQRGNFPDRFSGHQFPNYSSELNVNALLLGDSALYLCASSLDRGTGNTIYFGEGSWLTVV.

The chain has TRBV28 and TRBJ1-2, with D possibly being TRBD1 (5 bases). The V gene lost 3 bases and the J gene lost 3 bases, with 11 bases spanning the gap. Germline V gives CDR1 MDHEN, CDR2 SYDVKM. The CDR3 sequence is 14 residues long. CDR3 region: CASSLSQGYYGYTF. The CDR3 DNA sequence: TGTGCCAGCAGTTTGAGCCAGGGATACTATGGCTACACCTTC.

The CDR3 bases are TGTGCCAGCAGCCGGATGGAGGAAAATGAGCAGTTCTTC. Translating it yields CASSRMEENEQFF. This chain joins TRBV11-1 and TRBJ2-1; D is possibly TRBD2 (5 bases). The germline V gene has CDR1 SGHAT and CDR2 FQDESV (reference sequence). Deletions cut 5 bases from V and 7 bases from J, with 12 bases between. The CDR3 extends over 13 amino acids.

The chain employs TRBV13 and TRBJ2-3; D not certain. The length of the CDR3 is 14 residues. Per germline, CDR1 PRHDT and CDR2 FYEKMQ (reference sequence). The V end lost 5 bases, the J end lost 1 base, and 10 bases lay between the germline ends. CDR3 loop: CASSGERGTDTQYF. CDR3 bases: TGTGCCAGCAGCGGAGAACGGGGCACAGATACGCAGTATTTT.

The rearrangement links TRBV7-6 to TRBJ2-7; 8 positions agree with TRBD2. Germline CDR1 and CDR2: SGHVS and FNYEAQ. The CDR3 totals 16 residues. J gave up 1 base and V 3 bases, and 8 bases lay outside the gene matches. The CDR3 sequence: CASSLENSGVSYEQYF. CDR3 nucleotides: TGTGCCAGCAGCTTGGAAAATAGCGGGGTTTCCTACGAGCAGTACTTC.

The DNA of the CDR3 is TGTGCCAGCAGCTCTAGTTCGACAGGATTTAGTAGCTACACCTTC. It translates to CASSSSSTGFSSYTF. The chain recombines TRBV7-9 with TRBJ1-2, with D perhaps matching TRBD1 (6 bases). Germline CDR1 reads SEHNR; CDR2 reads FQNEAQ (reference sequence). V shed 4 bases and J shed 9 bases, with 21 bases lying between them. The CDR3 covers 15 residues.

This chain uses TRBV6-1 with TRBJ1-3, with 7 nucleotides matching TRBD1. CDR1 and CDR2 (germline): MNHNS, SASEGT. This CDR3 region has 13 residues. V lost 9 bases to trimming and J lost 3 bases; unmatched junction nucleotides: 5. CDR3 residues: CASIWTGGNTIYF. The CDR3 nucleotides read TGTGCCAGTATATGGACAGGTGGAAACACCATATATTTT.

The chain uses TRBV5-1 and TRBJ1-1, with 9 nucleotides matching TRBD1. Germline V gives CDR1 SGHRS, CDR2 YFSETQ. J was trimmed by 10 bases and V by 3 bases; bases with no gene match: 10. This CDR3 region has 14 residues. The CDR3 here is CASSSDRDREVAFF. The CDR3 nucleotides read TGCGCCAGCAGCTCAGACCGGGACAGGGAAGTAGCTTTCTTT. Full variable domain (rest looked up from reference TRBV5-1 and TRBJ1-1): KAGVTQTPRYLIKTRGQQVTLSCSPISGHRSVSWYQQTPGQGLQFLFEYFSETQRNKGNFPGRFSGRQFSNSRSEMNVSTLELGDSALYLCASSSDRDREVAFFGQGTRLTVV.

The J gene is TRBJ2-7, the V gene TRBV2; 7 bases are a match to TRBD2. The V gene's germline CDR1 is SNHLY and CDR2 FYNNEI. Trimming cost V 6 bases and J 7 bases; bases outside gene matches: 12. The CDR3 spans 14 residues. CDR3 protein: CASSPRWGGGEQYF. CDR3 nucleotides: TGTGCCAGCAGCCCTCGATGGGGGGGAGGAGAGCAGTACTTC.

This rearrangement joins TRBV6-5 to TRBJ1-2; 10 bases map to TRBD1. The CDR3 totals 12 residues. Germline CDR1 and CDR2: MNHEY and SVGAGI. Trimming took 8 bases from V and 4 from J; bases not matched to a gene: 1. In DNA form, the CDR3 reads TGTGCCAGCGGGACAGGGGTCTATGGCTACACCTTC. This gives the protein CASGTGVYGYTF.

V is TRBV7-9 and J is TRBJ2-7; 7 nucleotides line up with TRBD2. CDR1 and CDR2 from the germline V gene are SEHNR and FQNEAQ (reference sequence). Germline trimming cut 1 base from V and 1 base from J; bases unmatched to any gene: 7. This CDR3 comprises 16 residues. This CDR3 reads CASSLEPAGHSYEQYF. In DNA, the CDR3 is TGTGCCAGCAGCTTAGAACCAGCGGGGCATTCCTACGAGCAGTACTTC.

The chain recombines TRBV27 with TRBJ2-7, with a weak D call TRBD2 (6 bases). The germline gives CDR1 MNHEY, CDR2 SMNVEV (reference sequence). This CDR3 region has 14 residues. The germline V and J ends were trimmed by 3 bases and 2 bases, with 11 bases remaining between them. As DNA, the CDR3 is TGTGCCAGCAGTTTGCGGGGCTCTCCCTACGAGCAGTACTTC. This gives the protein CASSLRGSPYEQYF.

This clone came up once. The rearrangement uses TRBV5-1 and TRBJ2-3; TRBD1 agrees at 7 bases. The V gene end was trimmed by 3 bases and the J gene end by 1 base; junction bases not matched to a gene: 8. Germline CDR1 is SGHRS and CDR2 is YFSETQ. This CDR3 contains 16 residues. CDR3 in amino acids: CASSWGNQGGTDTQYF. The CDR3 DNA follows: TGCGCCAGCAGCTGGGGAAATCAGGGGGGCACAGATACGCAGTATTTT.

The V call is TRBV30, the J call TRBJ1-2, with 7 bases lining up with TRBD1. The CDR3 is 13 amino acids. CDR1 is GTSNPN and CDR2 is SVGIG in the germline V gene (reference sequence). The V gene end was trimmed by 3 bases and the J gene end by 2 bases; junction bases not matched to a gene: 3. CDR3 nucleotide sequence: TGTGCCTGGAGGACAGGGCGGAACTATGGCTACACCTTC. It encodes CAWRTGRNYGYTF.

This clone showed up just a few times. CDR3 sequence: CASSFWGVEGNIQYF. Written as DNA, the CDR3 is TGTGCCAGCAGCTTTTGGGGGGTTGAGGGAAACATTCAGTACTTC. The chain couples TRBV5-6 to TRBJ2-4; tentative D call: TRBD2 (6 bases). Per germline, CDR1 SGHDT and CDR2 YYEEEE. V lost 2 bases, J lost 6 bases, and 15 bases lay in between. The CDR3 has 15 amino acids.

The V and J genes are TRBV5-4 and TRBJ2-7, with 13 bases matching TRBD2. V lost 0 bases to trimming and J lost 2 bases; unmatched junction nucleotides: 2. This CDR3 has 16 residues. Germline CDR1 SGHNT, CDR2 YYREEE (reference sequence). Here the CDR3 DNA reads TGTGCCAGCAGCTTGGGGACTAGCGGGGGTACCTACGAGCAGTACTTC. It translates to CASSLGTSGGTYEQYF.

The V and J genes are TRBV6-4 and TRBJ2-7, with TRBD1 matching 8 bases. From germline, CDR1 is MRHNA and CDR2 SNTAGT. The CDR3 contains 14 residues. The V and J ends lost 4 bases and 2 bases, in that order; junction bases with no gene match: 4. The CDR3 sequence is CASSAGTGPYEQYF. DNA for the CDR3: TGTGCCAGCAGTGCCGGGACAGGACCCTACGAGCAGTACTTC.